This TCR beta chain was found in a study of T cells in Graves' hyperthyroidism and ophthalmopathy. Study-level findings and limits: Most thyroid clonotypes expanded above 0.001 appeared in blood too. A model of 13 V-J pairs discriminated ophthalmopathy from stable hyperthyroidism. The model's output predicted ophthalmopathy at a median of roughly 6 months prior to onset.

V was clipped by 4 bases and J by 0 bases, with 8 bases between them. The CDR3 loop spans 14 amino acids. Germline V lookup: CDR1 SGDLS, CDR2 YYNGEE. Concerning this clonotype: The antigen is unknown.

Regions amplified from RNA transcripts were the TCR beta CDR3 regions. Carried out on the TCR CDR3, a first-round RT-PCR used the HTBI primer set. MiXCR, run by TCRdb on the multiplex PCR reads, gives a single entry per CDR3 protein. The sample has roughly 720,000 distinct CDR3 sequences; 17% are singletons. Source material: blood. The V gene is TRBV9, the J gene TRBJ1-3; no reliable D call. This TCR was sampled from a man over 45 with Graves' hyperthyroidism. CDR3 coding DNA: TGTGCCAGCAGCCAGGACTTCTCTGGAAACACCATATATTTT. Encoded protein: CASSQDFSGNTIYF.